This T cell receptor (beta chain) was retrieved from a study of T cells in Graves' hyperthyroidism and ophthalmopathy. Findings of the study overall: The majority of expanded thyroid clonotypes above 0.001 also appeared in blood.

Orbital computed tomography, thyroid ultrasound, serum thyroxine and TRAb, and clinical symptoms together informed the diagnoses. Amplified TCR beta CDR3 regions derived from RNA transcripts. HTBI primers were the set used in a first-round RT-PCR of the TCR CDR3. TCRdb fed the multiplex PCR reads into MiXCR, producing one record per CDR3 protein. The sample lists about 540,000 distinct CDR3 sequences; more than 45% were seen once. Comments on this clonotype: Its antigen is currently unknown.

This CDR3 spans 16 amino acids. Germline loops: CDR1 SEHNR, CDR2 FQNEAQ (reference sequence). V was cut by 5 bases and J by 9 bases, with 25 bases left in between. The sequence was collected from a woman between 18 and 29 years old with Graves' hyperthyroidism. Sequenced input: peripheral blood or thyroid tissue (not recorded which). This chain joins TRBV7-9 and TRBJ1-2; D is ambiguous. CDR3 DNA sequence: TGTGCCAGCAGCGCAACCGGACGGACTAGCGGGAAGAGCTACACCTTC. Amino acid sequence: CASSATGRTSGKSYTF.